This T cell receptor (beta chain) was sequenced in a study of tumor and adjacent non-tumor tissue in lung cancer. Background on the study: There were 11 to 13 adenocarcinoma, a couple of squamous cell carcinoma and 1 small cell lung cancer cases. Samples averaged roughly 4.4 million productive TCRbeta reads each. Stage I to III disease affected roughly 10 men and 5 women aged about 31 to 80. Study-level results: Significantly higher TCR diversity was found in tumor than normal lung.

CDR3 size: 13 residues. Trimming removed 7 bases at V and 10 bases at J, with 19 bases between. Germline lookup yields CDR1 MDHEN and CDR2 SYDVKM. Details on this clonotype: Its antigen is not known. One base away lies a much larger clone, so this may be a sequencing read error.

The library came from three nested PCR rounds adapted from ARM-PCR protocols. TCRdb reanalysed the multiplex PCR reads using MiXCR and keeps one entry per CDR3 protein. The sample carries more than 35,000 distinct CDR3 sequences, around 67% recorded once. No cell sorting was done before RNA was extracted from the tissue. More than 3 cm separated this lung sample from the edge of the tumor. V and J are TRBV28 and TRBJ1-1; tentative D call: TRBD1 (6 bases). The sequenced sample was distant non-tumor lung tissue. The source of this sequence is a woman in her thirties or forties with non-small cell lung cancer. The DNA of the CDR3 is TGTGCCAGCATACCACTTCGAGGGGGGCGAGCTTTCTTT. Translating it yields CASIPLRGGRAFF.